These 12 T cell receptor beta chains came from one sample sequenced in a study of blood T cell repertoires in COVID-19. Clones were read by immunoSEQ multiplex PCR, and TCRdb kept only the in-frame ones, dropping some. This table has about 24,000 clones, approximately 88% appearing once. Sequenced sample: peripheral blood. The origin of the receptors is a woman in her 70s with active COVID-19.

The chain uses TRBV4-1 and TRBJ2-7, with D tentatively TRBD1 (6 bases). Per the germline V gene, CDR1 is MGHRA and CDR2 is YSYEKL. The CDR3 is 14 amino acids. V was clipped by 1 base and J by 4 bases, with 11 bases between them. The CDR3 DNA reads as TGCGCCAGCAGCCAAGTGGGACATCGATACGAGCAGTACTTC. Protein product: CASSQVGHRYEQYF.

This chain uses TRBV19 with TRBJ1-1; D unclear. Germline values: CDR1 LNHDA, CDR2 SQIVND (reference sequence). Trimming pared 5 bases from V and 4 bases from J, leaving 17 bases between. The CDR3 is made up of 15 amino acids. CDR3: CASSPGRASGTEAFF. The CDR3 DNA reads TGTGCCAGTAGTCCCGGGAGGGCATCGGGCACTGAAGCTTTCTTT. Full variable domain (missing parts from reference TRBV19 and TRBJ1-1): DGGITQSPKYLFRKEGQNVTLSCEQNLNHDAMYWYRQDPGQGLRLIYYSQIVNDFQKGDIAEGYSVSREKKESFPLTVTSAQKNPTAFYLCASSPGRASGTEAFFGQGTRLTVV.

This clone appeared once. The J gene is TRBJ1-6, the V gene TRBV7-9; TRBD1 matches at 9 bases. The CDR3 sequence is 19 residues long. Per germline, CDR1 SEHNR and CDR2 FQNEAQ (reference sequence). The V segment lost 0 bases and the J segment 4 bases; nucleotides outside the gene matches: 10. CDR3 nucleotide sequence: TGTGCCAGCAGCTTAGCGAGGGGACAGGGACTATTTTATAATTCACCCCTCCACTTT. Its protein product is CASSLARGQGLFYNSPLHF. The full variable domain, its missing parts supplied by reference TRBV7-9 and TRBJ1-6, is DTGVSQNPRHKITKRGQNVTFRCDPISEHNRLYWYRQTLGQGPEFLTYFQNEAQLEKSRLLSDRFSAERPKGSFSTLEIQRTEQGDSAMYLCASSLARGQGLFYNSPLHFGNGTRLTVT.

V usage is TRBV15 and J usage is TRBJ2-3; a weak D match, TRBD2 (7 bases). V lost 6 bases and J lost 2, with 12 bases in between. Germline CDR1 and CDR2: LNHNV and YYDKDF (reference sequence). The CDR3 extends over 14 amino acids. The CDR3 region is CATSWGGPTDTQYF. The DNA of the CDR3 is TGTGCCACCAGTTGGGGGGGGCCCACAGATACGCAGTATTTT.

The J gene is TRBJ1-5, the V gene TRBV28; D perhaps matches TRBD1 (5 bases). CDR3 length equals 14 residues. Looked up from germline, CDR1 is MDHEN and CDR2 is SYDVKM. With 10 bases removed from V and 6 bases from J, the gap between germline ends came to 19 bases. CDR3 protein: CATREALGSQPQHF. The CDR3 bases are TGTGCCACCAGGGAGGCGCTCGGCTCTCAGCCCCAGCATTTT. Together with reference TRBV28 and TRBJ1-5, the CDR3 gives the full variable domain: DVKVTQSSRYLVKRTGEKVFLECVQDMDHENMFWYRQDPGLGLRLIYFSYDVKMKEKGDIPEGYSVSREKKERFSLILESASTNQTSMYLCATREALGSQPQHFGDGTRLSIL.

The chain joins TRBV19 to TRBJ2-1, with D maybe TRBD2 (5 bases). The germline V gene has CDR1 LNHDA and CDR2 SQIVND (reference sequence). Trimming left V 0 bases short and J 4 bases short, with 10 bases between. The CDR3 has 15 amino acids. The CDR3 reads CASSIDLGSYNEQFF. CDR3 DNA sequence: TGTGCCAGTAGTATAGATTTGGGGAGTTACAATGAGCAGTTCTTC.

The rearrangement links TRBV7-9 to TRBJ1-3; the match to TRBD1 covers 7 bases. The CDR3 has 15 residues. V dropped 4 bases and J dropped 5; count of bases not matched to a gene: 8. Germline CDR1 SEHNR, CDR2 FQNEAQ (reference sequence). The CDR3 DNA is TGTGCCAGCAGCTCTACAGGGGAAAACCGAAACACCATATATTTT. Its translation is CASSSTGENRNTIYF.

There are a few counts of this clone. This chain connects TRBV19 to TRBJ1-1; a weak D match, TRBD1 (5 bases). Germline V lookup: CDR1 LNHDA, CDR2 SQIVND (reference sequence). This CDR3 is built from 14 residues. V shed 8 bases and J shed 0 bases, with 13 bases lying between them. CDR3 DNA sequence: TGTGCCAGTGGCGCCCAGGGCATGAACACTGAAGCTTTCTTT. This encodes CASGAQGMNTEAFF. The full variable domain, with the rest looked up from reference TRBV19 and TRBJ1-1, is DGGITQSPKYLFRKEGQNVTLSCEQNLNHDAMYWYRQDPGQGLRLIYYSQIVNDFQKGDIAEGYSVSREKKESFPLTVTSAQKNPTAFYLCASGAQGMNTEAFFGQGTRLTVV.

The rearrangement links TRBV7-2 to TRBJ2-7; 11 nucleotides agree with TRBD2. Per germline, CDR1 SGHTA and CDR2 FQGNSA. The CDR3 totals 14 residues. V lost 5 bases to trimming and J lost 5 bases; unmatched junction nucleotides: 5. DNA of the CDR3: TGTGCCAGCAGCAACCTAGCGGGGGGTCACGAGCAGTACTTC. This translates into CASSNLAGGHEQYF.

This chain connects TRBV19 to TRBJ2-5; no clear D. CDR1 and CDR2 from the germline V gene are LNHDA and SQIVND (reference sequence). V lost 3 bases to trimming and J lost 1 base, with 9 bases between them. CDR3 size: 14 residues. The CDR3 DNA sequence: TGTGCCAGTAGTATCAACACCATCCAAGAGACCCAGTACTTC. As protein: CASSINTIQETQYF.

The CDR3 region is CASSISGTSGGGTDTQYF. CDR3 DNA sequence: TGTGCCAGTAGTATTTCCGGGACTAGCGGGGGGGGCACAGATACGCAGTATTTT. The chain employs TRBV19 and TRBJ2-3; TRBD2 matches at 16 bases. V lost 3 bases to trimming and J lost 1 base; unmatched junction nucleotides: 4. Germline loops: CDR1 LNHDA, CDR2 SQIVND (reference sequence). The CDR3 consists of 18 residues.

The chain links TRBV18 to TRBJ2-7, with D unclear. The CDR3 runs to 13 residues. V was pared by 6 bases and J by 1 base, with 10 bases between. In germline, CDR1 is KGHSH, CDR2 LQKENI. CDR3 amino acids: CASSYSLSYEQYF. DNA of the CDR3: TGTGCCAGCTCCTACAGCTTATCCTACGAGCAGTACTTC.